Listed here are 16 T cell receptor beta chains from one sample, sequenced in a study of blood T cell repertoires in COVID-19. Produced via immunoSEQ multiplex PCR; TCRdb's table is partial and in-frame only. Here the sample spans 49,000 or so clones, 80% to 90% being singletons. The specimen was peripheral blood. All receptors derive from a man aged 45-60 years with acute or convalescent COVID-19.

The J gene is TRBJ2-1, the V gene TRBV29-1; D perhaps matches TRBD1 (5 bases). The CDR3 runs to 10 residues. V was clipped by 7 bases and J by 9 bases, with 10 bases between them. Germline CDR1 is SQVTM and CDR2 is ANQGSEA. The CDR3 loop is CSGGPGEQFF. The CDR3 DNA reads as TGCAGCGGGGGCCCAGGTGAGCAGTTCTTC.

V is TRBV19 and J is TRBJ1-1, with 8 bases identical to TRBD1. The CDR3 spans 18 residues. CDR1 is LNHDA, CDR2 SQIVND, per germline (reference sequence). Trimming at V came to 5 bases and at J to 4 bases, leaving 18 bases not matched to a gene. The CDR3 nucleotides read TGTGCCAGTAGTGTCACATTCCCGGGACAGGACCTGGCCACTGAAGCTTTCTTT. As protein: CASSVTFPGQDLATEAFF.

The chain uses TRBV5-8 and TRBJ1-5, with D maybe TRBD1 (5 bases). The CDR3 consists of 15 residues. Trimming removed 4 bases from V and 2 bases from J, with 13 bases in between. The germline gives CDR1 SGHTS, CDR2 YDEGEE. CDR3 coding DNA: TGTGCCAGCAGCCGGCCGGGGGATGGCAATCAGCCCCAGCATTTT. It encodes CASSRPGDGNQPQHF.

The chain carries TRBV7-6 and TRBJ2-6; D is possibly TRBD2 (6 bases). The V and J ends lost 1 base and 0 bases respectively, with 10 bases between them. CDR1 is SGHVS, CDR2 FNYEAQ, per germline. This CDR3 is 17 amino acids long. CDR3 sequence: CASSLGDFHSGANVLTF. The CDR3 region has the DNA TGTGCCAGCAGCTTAGGGGACTTTCACTCTGGGGCCAACGTCCTGACTTTC.

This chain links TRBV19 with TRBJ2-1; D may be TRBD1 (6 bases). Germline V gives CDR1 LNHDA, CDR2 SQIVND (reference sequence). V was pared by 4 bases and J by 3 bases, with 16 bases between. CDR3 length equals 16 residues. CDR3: CASSTRKKGDYNEQFF. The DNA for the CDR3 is TGTGCCAGTAGTACCCGAAAAAAGGGGGACTACAATGAGCAGTTCTTC.

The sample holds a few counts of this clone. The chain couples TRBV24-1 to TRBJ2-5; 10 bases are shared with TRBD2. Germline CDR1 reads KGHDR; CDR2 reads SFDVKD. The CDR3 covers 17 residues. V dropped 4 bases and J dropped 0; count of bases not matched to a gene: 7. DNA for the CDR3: TGTGCCACCAGTGACCCCGGAGCGGGGGGGAACCAAGAGACCCAGTACTTC. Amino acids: CATSDPGAGGNQETQYF.

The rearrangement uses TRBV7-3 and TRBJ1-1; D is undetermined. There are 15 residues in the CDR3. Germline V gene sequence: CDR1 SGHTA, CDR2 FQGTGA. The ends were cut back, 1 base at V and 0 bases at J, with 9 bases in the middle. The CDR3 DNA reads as TGTGCCAGCAGCTTAAATGGAGGAATGAACACTGAAGCTTTCTTT. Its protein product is CASSLNGGMNTEAFF.

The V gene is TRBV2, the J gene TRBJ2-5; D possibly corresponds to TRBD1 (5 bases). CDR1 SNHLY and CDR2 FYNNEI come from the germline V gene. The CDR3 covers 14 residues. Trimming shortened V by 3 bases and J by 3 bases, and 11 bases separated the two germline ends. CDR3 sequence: CASSEPGREETQYF. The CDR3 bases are TGTGCCAGCAGTGAGCCTGGCAGGGAAGAGACCCAGTACTTC.

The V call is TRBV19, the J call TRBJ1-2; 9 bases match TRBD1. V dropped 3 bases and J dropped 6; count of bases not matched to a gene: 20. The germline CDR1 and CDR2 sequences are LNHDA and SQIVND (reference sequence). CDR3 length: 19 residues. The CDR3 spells CASSIGGSNRGRRSDGYTF. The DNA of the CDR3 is TGTGCCAGTAGTATTGGGGGATCGAACAGGGGGCGACGTTCCGATGGCTACACCTTC. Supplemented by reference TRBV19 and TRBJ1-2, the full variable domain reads DGGITQSPKYLFRKEGQNVTLSCEQNLNHDAMYWYRQDPGQGLRLIYYSQIVNDFQKGDIAEGYSVSREKKESFPLTVTSAQKNPTAFYLCASSIGGSNRGRRSDGYTFGSGTRLTVV.

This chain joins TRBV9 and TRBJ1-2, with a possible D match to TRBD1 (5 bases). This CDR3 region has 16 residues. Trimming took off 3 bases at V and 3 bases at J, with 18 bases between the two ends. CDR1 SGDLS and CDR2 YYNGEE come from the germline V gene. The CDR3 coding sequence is TGTGCCAGCAGCGCTCAGAGCGCCACAGGTTACTATGGCTACACCTTC. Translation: CASSAQSATGYYGYTF. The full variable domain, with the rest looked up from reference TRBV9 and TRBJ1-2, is DSGVTQTPKHLITATGQRVTLRCSPRSGDLSVYWYQQSLDQGLQFLIQYYNGEERAKGNILERFSAQQFPDLHSELNLSSLELGDSALYFCASSAQSATGYYGYTFGSGTRLTVV.

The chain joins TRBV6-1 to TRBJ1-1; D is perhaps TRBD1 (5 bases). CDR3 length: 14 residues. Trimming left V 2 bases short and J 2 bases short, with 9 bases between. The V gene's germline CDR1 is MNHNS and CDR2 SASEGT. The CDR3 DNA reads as TGTGCCAGCAGTGAACAGGGTAGTAACACTGAAGCTTTCTTT. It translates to CASSEQGSNTEAFF.

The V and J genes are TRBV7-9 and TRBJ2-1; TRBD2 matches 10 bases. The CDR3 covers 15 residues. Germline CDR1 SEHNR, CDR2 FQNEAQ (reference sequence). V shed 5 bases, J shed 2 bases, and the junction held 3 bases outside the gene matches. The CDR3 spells CASSKLAGTYNEQFF. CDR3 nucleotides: TGTGCCAGCAGCAAACTAGCGGGAACCTACAATGAGCAGTTCTTC. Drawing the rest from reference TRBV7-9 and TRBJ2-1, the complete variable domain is DTGVSQNPRHKITKRGQNVTFRCDPISEHNRLYWYRQTLGQGPEFLTYFQNEAQLEKSRLLSDRFSAERPKGSFSTLEIQRTEQGDSAMYLCASSKLAGTYNEQFFGPGTRLTVL.

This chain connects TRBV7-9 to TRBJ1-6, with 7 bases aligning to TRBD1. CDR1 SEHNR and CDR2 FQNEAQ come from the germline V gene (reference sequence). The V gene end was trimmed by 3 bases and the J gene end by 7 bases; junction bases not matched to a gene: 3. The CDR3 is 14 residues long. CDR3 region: CASSLDRKNSPLHF. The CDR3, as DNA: TGTGCCAGCAGCTTGGACAGGAAGAATTCACCCCTCCACTTT. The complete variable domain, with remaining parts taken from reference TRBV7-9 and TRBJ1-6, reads DTGVSQNPRHKITKRGQNVTFRCDPISEHNRLYWYRQTLGQGPEFLTYFQNEAQLEKSRLLSDRFSAERPKGSFSTLEIQRTEQGDSAMYLCASSLDRKNSPLHFGNGTRLTVT.

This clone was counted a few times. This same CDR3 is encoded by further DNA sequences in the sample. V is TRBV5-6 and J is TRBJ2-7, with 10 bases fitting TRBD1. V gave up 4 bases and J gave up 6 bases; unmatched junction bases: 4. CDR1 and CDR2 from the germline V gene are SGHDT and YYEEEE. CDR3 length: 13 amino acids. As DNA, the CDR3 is TGTGCCAGCAGCCTGGACAGGGGGGGCGAGCAGTACTTC. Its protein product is CASSLDRGGEQYF.

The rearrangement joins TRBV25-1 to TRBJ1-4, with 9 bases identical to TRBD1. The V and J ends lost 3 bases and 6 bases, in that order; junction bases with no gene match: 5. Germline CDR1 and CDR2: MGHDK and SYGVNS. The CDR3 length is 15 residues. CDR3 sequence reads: CASSDPGQGDEKLFF. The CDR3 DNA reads TGTGCCAGCAGTGATCCGGGACAGGGTGATGAAAAACTGTTTTTT.

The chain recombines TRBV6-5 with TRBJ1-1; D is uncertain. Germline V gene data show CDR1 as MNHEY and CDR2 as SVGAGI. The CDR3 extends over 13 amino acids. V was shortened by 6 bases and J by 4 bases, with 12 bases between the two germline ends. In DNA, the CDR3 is TGTGCCAGCAGCCGGGTCGGGATCACTGAAGCTTTCTTT. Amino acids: CASSRVGITEAFF.